The entry below gives a single TCR beta chain sequence along with its context. What it binds is not known. Every isolated RNA sample was fully reverse transcribed, so sequencing captured expressed TCRB transcripts. Profiling relied on immunoSEQ multiplex PCR, and the TCRdb table lists in-frame clones only, not all of them. The sample yields some 5,000 clones, under 85% seen once. This record belongs to a study of beta chain features in type 1 diabetes. The ends were cut back, 10 bases at V and 4 bases at J, with 22 bases in the middle. The CDR3 runs 15 residues. Germline CDR1 LNHDA, CDR2 SQIVND (reference sequence). General study points: cDNA sequencing could over-represent cells with high TCR expression. For Type 1 diabetes patients, all four CD4+ subsets carried TCRB CDR3s that were moderately but significantly shorter.

The clonotype comes from a man younger than 35 in good health. Sequencing input: Tregs from blood. The chain uses TRBV19 and TRBJ1-2, with D uncertain. CDR3 loop: CATTSPGANLYGYTF. DNA for the CDR3: TGTGCCACCACCTCCCCCGGAGCCAACCTCTATGGCTACACCTTC.